The 14 T cell receptor beta chains below were found in one sample sequenced in a study of T cells expressing NK-cell markers. TCRdb reprocessed the 5' RACE reads; each CDR3 protein has one entry and no DNA is given. This sample contains fewer than 400,000 distinct CDR3 sequences. The sample consisted of blood T cells: a sorted CD56 or NKG2C T cell subset, CD4+ or CD8+ T cells, or bulk PBMC T cells (not recorded which). The receptor source for this set is a man aged 18-69 years in good health.

The chain combines TRBV5-1 with TRBJ1-6. CDR3 length equals 15 residues. Germline V CDR1 and CDR2: SGHRS, YFSETQ. The CDR3 loop reads CASSEGTGGFSPLHF.

This chain connects TRBV28 to TRBJ1-5; TCRdb reports TRBD1, a call that lacks DNA to check it against. The CDR3 is 16 amino acids. Germline CDR1 and CDR2: MDHEN and SYDVKM. This chain's CDR3 is CASRLGTAYSNQPQHF. Full variable domain (remainder filled in from reference TRBV28 and TRBJ1-5): DVKVTQSSRYLVKRTGEKVFLECVQDMDHENMFWYRQDPGLGLRLIYFSYDVKMKEKGDIPEGYSVSREKKERFSLILESASTNQTSMYLCASRLGTAYSNQPQHFGDGTRLSIL.

This chain's CDR3 is CSARDLAGGIAKNIQYF. V and J are TRBV20-1 and TRBJ2-4; TCRdb picks TRBD1, but there is no DNA to check that call. CDR1 DFQATT and CDR2 SNEGSKA come from the germline V gene (reference sequence). The CDR3 spans 17 residues.

The gene calls are TRBV27 and TRBJ2-5. The CDR3 length is 13 residues. Germline CDR1 reads MNHEY; CDR2 reads SMNVEV (reference sequence). CDR3: CASRLTRSATQYF.

The chain is built from TRBV2 and TRBJ1-2. Germline V lookup: CDR1 SNHLY, CDR2 FYNNEI. The CDR3 extends over 13 amino acids. The CDR3 loop reads CASSEGSGYGYTF. Full variable domain (remainder filled in from reference TRBV2 and TRBJ1-2): EPEVTQTPSHQVTQMGQEVILRCVPISNHLYFYWYRQILGQKVEFLVSFYNNEISEKSEIFDDQFSVERPDGSNFTLKIRSTKLEDSAMYFCASSEGSGYGYTFGSGTRLTVV.

This chain joins TRBV7-9 and TRBJ2-7; the TRBD1 assignment by TCRdb is unverifiable without DNA. The germline V gene encodes CDR1 SEHNR and CDR2 FQNEAQ (reference sequence). The CDR3 loop spans 16 amino acids. CDR3 amino acids: CASSSGQGFIGDEQYF.

This chain joins TRBV12-3 or TRBV12-4 and TRBJ2-7; TCRdb proposes TRBD2, but this gene call is untestable without DNA. The CDR3 extends over 11 amino acids. CDR3 sequence: CASSQGGEQYF.

The chain combines TRBV6-2 or TRBV6-3 with TRBJ1-6; the TCRdb call, TRBD1, lacks DNA for checking. Per germline, CDR1 MNHEY and CDR2 SVGEGT. The CDR3 consists of 17 residues. Here the CDR3 reads CASRELRRGEINSPLHF.

The chain couples TRBV12-3 or TRBV12-4 to TRBJ1-4; the D call of TRBD1 rests on TCRdb alone, since no DNA is present to check it. This CDR3 is built from 17 residues. The CDR3 loop is CASSSLFLGTGNEKLFF.

J is TRBJ2-3 and V is TRBV11-2; TCRdb picks TRBD2, but there is no DNA to check that call. The CDR3 has 15 amino acids. Germline CDR1 and CDR2: SGHAT and FQNNGV. The CDR3 here is CASSRSTSSTDTQYF.

The V gene is TRBV12-3 or TRBV12-4, the J gene TRBJ2-6; without DNA, the TCRdb call of TRBD2 cannot be checked. The CDR3 has 17 residues. CDR3 region: CASSFGTVLSGANVLTF.

The chain joins TRBV6-2 or TRBV6-3 to TRBJ2-7; lacking DNA, the TRBD1 call made by TCRdb goes unchecked. Germline CDR1 reads MNHEY; CDR2 reads SVGEGT. This CDR3 region has 15 residues. CDR3 protein: CASSQQGGLTYEQYF.

V is TRBV29-1 and J is TRBJ1-4; TCRdb's assignment of TRBD1 cannot be checked, as there is no DNA. The CDR3 has 12 residues. CDR1 SQVTM and CDR2 ANQGSEA come from the germline V gene. The CDR3 loop is CSVRDDKGKLFF. Complete variable domain (other parts from reference TRBV29-1 and TRBJ1-4): SAVISQKPSRDICQRGTSLTIQCQVDSQVTMMFWYRQQPGQSLTLIATANQGSEATYESGFVIDKFPISRPNLTFSTLTVSNMSPEDSSIYLCSVRDDKGKLFFGSGTQLSVL.

The chain links TRBV2 to TRBJ1-1. CDR1 and CDR2 (germline): SNHLY, FYNNEI. This CDR3 is built from 16 residues. The CDR3 here is CASRDSWVGPSTEAFF.